The 32 T cell receptor beta chains listed next were all sequenced from one sample in a study of blood T cell repertoires in COVID-19. Clones were read by immunoSEQ multiplex PCR, and TCRdb kept only the in-frame ones, dropping some. Among about 310,000 clones listed, 90% were seen once. Sequencing used PBMCs or T cells enriched from blood (not recorded which). Receptors were obtained from a young woman with acute COVID-19.

The rearrangement joins TRBV20-1 to TRBJ1-5; D is uncertain. Trimming stripped 3 bases from V and 11 bases from J, with 17 bases between. In germline, CDR1 is DFQATT, CDR2 SNEGSKA (reference sequence). CDR3 length: 13 amino acids. The CDR3 region has the DNA TGCAGTGCTAGTTTAGCCGGGATGACGGCCCAGCATTTT. Protein product: CSASLAGMTAQHF.

This CDR3 is CASSITGTGVPQAGELFF. CDR3 coding DNA: TGTGCCAGTAGTATAACCGGGACAGGGGTCCCCCAGGCCGGGGAGCTGTTTTTT. This sequence joins TRBV19 and TRBJ2-2, with 10 positions matching TRBD1. V lost 2 bases and J lost 6; bases outside the gene matches: 12. The CDR3 is 18 residues long. Germline lookup yields CDR1 LNHDA and CDR2 SQIVND (reference sequence).

This rearrangement joins TRBV6-6 to TRBJ2-7, with no clear D. With 4 bases removed from V and 3 bases from J, the gap between germline ends came to 7 bases. CDR1 is MNHNY, CDR2 SVGAGI, per germline (reference sequence). The CDR3 has 12 residues. Here the CDR3 DNA reads TGTGCCAGCAGTTTGGTCGGCTACGAGCAGTACTTC. Translation gives CASSLVGYEQYF.

This chain links TRBV5-4 with TRBJ2-2; TRBD2 aligns across 7 bases. The CDR3 has 15 amino acids. The junction had 7 bases not matched to a gene; V was cut back by 3 bases and J by 5 bases. Germline assignment: CDR1 SGHNT and CDR2 YYREEE (reference sequence). The CDR3 bases are TGTGCCAGCAGCTGGGGCGGGGAGGGGACCGGGGAGCTGTTTTTT. Amino acids: CASSWGGEGTGELFF. Variable domain in full (rest from reference TRBV5-4 and TRBJ2-2): ETGVTQSPTHLIKTRGQQVTLRCSSQSGHNTVSWYQQALGQGPQFIFQYYREEENGRGNFPPRFSGLQFPNYSSELNVNALELDDSALYLCASSWGGEGTGELFFGEGSRLTVL.

The V gene is TRBV29-1, the J gene TRBJ2-3; D unresolved. Germline CDR1 SQVTM, CDR2 ANQGSEA. V was trimmed by 4 bases and J by 0 bases, leaving 17 bases between them. CDR3 length equals 16 residues. CDR3 loop: CSVGRLLRSSTDTQYF. CDR3 sequence (DNA): TGCAGCGTTGGGCGACTCTTGAGGTCTAGCACAGATACGCAGTATTTT.

The genes are TRBV29-1 and TRBJ2-3, with TRBD2 matching 7 bases. J was trimmed by 3 bases and V by 3 bases; bases with no gene match: 18. This CDR3 spans 18 amino acids. The germline V gene has CDR1 SQVTM and CDR2 ANQGSEA. The CDR3 DNA sequence: TGCAGCGTTGAGGGGTGGACTAGTCAACCCACGGATACAGATACGCAGTATTTT. Encoded protein: CSVEGWTSQPTDTDTQYF.

Written as DNA, the CDR3 is TGTGCCAGCAGTTTATACGGGACAGTGAACTACAATGAGCAGTTCTTC. Its translation is CASSLYGTVNYNEQFF. This rearrangement joins TRBV28 to TRBJ2-1; 7 bases fit TRBD1. This CDR3 is 16 amino acids long. Germline CDR1 and CDR2: MDHEN and SYDVKM. With V trimmed by 1 base and J by 3 bases, 6 bases remained unmatched. Based on the CDR3 plus reference TRBV28 and TRBJ2-1, the full variable domain is DVKVTQSSRYLVKRTGEKVFLECVQDMDHENMFWYRQDPGLGLRLIYFSYDVKMKEKGDIPEGYSVSREKKERFSLILESASTNQTSMYLCASSLYGTVNYNEQFFGPGTRLTVL.

The CDR3 DNA is TGCAGTGCAGGGGATAATGAAAAACTGTTTTTT. Protein product: CSAGDNEKLFF. This chain joins TRBV20-1 and TRBJ1-4, with a tentative D call TRBD1 (5 bases). The CDR3 has 11 amino acids. In germline, CDR1 is DFQATT, CDR2 SNEGSKA (reference sequence). Trimming pared 6 bases from V and 4 bases from J, leaving 6 bases between.

This clone was seen at least ten times. This rearrangement joins TRBV5-1 to TRBJ2-1, with 7 bases identical to TRBD2. V trimming: 5 bases; J trimming: 5 bases; junction bases outside the gene matches: 19. Germline V gene sequence: CDR1 SGHRS, CDR2 YFSETQ. CDR3 length equals 18 residues. CDR3 in DNA: TGCGCCAGCAGAGACACCCCAGGGAGGGAGGGCCGAAACAATGAGCAGTTCTTC. This codes for CASRDTPGREGRNNEQFF.

V gene TRBV19 combines with J gene TRBJ1-4; D may be TRBD1 (6 bases). Germline CDR1 reads LNHDA; CDR2 reads SQIVND (reference sequence). CDR3 length: 15 amino acids. The V end was cut by 5 bases, the J end by 12 bases, with 22 bases between. The CDR3 loop reads CASSSPTGWAIELFF. CDR3 nucleotides: TGTGCCAGTAGTTCCCCCACAGGGTGGGCCATAGAACTGTTTTTT.

The V call is TRBV7-3, the J call TRBJ2-1, with no clear D. Trimming took 0 bases from V and 2 from J, leaving 8 bases between them. CDR1 is SGHTA, CDR2 FQGTGA, per germline. The CDR3 sequence is 15 residues long. CDR3 amino acids: CASSLTQNPYNEQFF. For the CDR3, the DNA is TGTGCCAGCAGCTTAACACAAAACCCCTACAATGAGCAGTTCTTC.

The J gene is TRBJ1-2, the V gene TRBV3-1 (or the pseudogene TRBV3-2); 8 bases align to TRBD1. The CDR3 is 14 residues long. Trimming cost V 0 bases and J 7 bases; bases outside gene matches: 4. Germline-derived CDR1 and CDR2 are LGHDT and YNNKEL (reference sequence). CDR3 sequence: CASSQEDRGSGYTF. For the CDR3, the DNA is TGTGCCAGCAGCCAAGAAGACAGGGGCTCTGGCTACACCTTC.

This chain uses TRBV5-1 with TRBJ2-7; 7 bases line up with TRBD1. Germline trimming cut 3 bases from V and 2 bases from J; bases unmatched to any gene: 8. Germline assignment: CDR1 SGHRS and CDR2 YFSETQ. The CDR3 is 15 amino acids. The CDR3 DNA reads TGCGCCAGCAGCTCCAAGGGGGCGGCCACCTACGAGCAGTACTTC. It yields the protein CASSSKGAATYEQYF.

The genes are TRBV7-3 and TRBJ2-2, with 8 bases lining up with TRBD2. The germline V gene encodes CDR1 SGHTA and CDR2 FQGTGA. The CDR3 covers 17 residues. The junction had 13 bases not matched to a gene; V was cut back by 4 bases and J by 6 bases. The CDR3 sequence is CASSSRDGTRAPGELFF. The CDR3 coding sequence is TGTGCCAGCAGCTCTCGGGACGGGACTAGGGCCCCCGGGGAGCTGTTTTTT.

This chain connects TRBV28 to TRBJ1-6, with TRBD1 matching 12 bases. Germline values: CDR1 MDHEN, CDR2 SYDVKM. This CDR3 is 15 amino acids long. The ends lost 8 bases at V and 8 bases at J; junction bases unmatched: 7. The chain's CDR3 is CASRGGQGAYSPLHF. The CDR3 nucleotides are TGTGCCAGCCGAGGGGGACAGGGGGCTTATTCACCCCTCCACTTT.

V gene TRBV5-1 combines with J gene TRBJ2-1; 8 bases are a match to TRBD2. This CDR3 is built from 15 residues. CDR1 is SGHRS and CDR2 is YFSETQ in the germline V gene. Losses at the gene ends were 1 base for V and 7 bases for J; bases not matched to a gene: 7. In DNA form, the CDR3 reads TGCGCCAGCAGCTTGTCTCCGGGAGGGCCAAATGAGCAGTTCTTC. Encoded protein: CASSLSPGGPNEQFF.

The CDR3 here is CASRGAPGQPSTGELFF. The CDR3 DNA reads as TGTGCCAGCAGGGGTGCGCCGGGACAGCCTTCTACCGGGGAGCTGTTTTTT. The chain links TRBV7-3 to TRBJ2-2, with 7 positions matching TRBD1. V lost 6 bases and J lost 5; bases outside the gene matches: 15. This CDR3 comprises 17 residues. Germline V gene data show CDR1 as SGHTA and CDR2 as FQGTGA.

The rearrangement uses TRBV5-5 and TRBJ2-3, with D possibly TRBD1 on 5 matching bases. The V gene's germline CDR1 is SGHKS and CDR2 YYEKEE (reference sequence). This CDR3 comprises 16 residues. Trimming removed 1 base from V and 5 bases from J, with 17 bases in between. The CDR3 coding sequence is TGTGCCAGCAGCTTGTCGTCGGGCAGGGTCAGAGATACGCAGTATTTT. Its translation is CASSLSSGRVRDTQYF.

The V and J genes are TRBV9 and TRBJ2-7; 7 bases align to TRBD2. Trimming took 0 bases from V and 7 from J; bases not matched to a gene: 10. Germline values: CDR1 SGDLS, CDR2 YYNGEE. This CDR3 has 15 residues. The CDR3 sequence is CASSVVTSENREQYF. The CDR3 region has the DNA TGTGCCAGCAGCGTAGTTACTAGCGAAAATCGGGAGCAGTACTTC.

This chain joins TRBV7-3 and TRBJ2-7; perhaps TRBD1 as D (6 bases). Germline CDR1 and CDR2: SGHTA and FQGTGA. The CDR3 has 15 residues. V gave up 5 bases and J gave up 7 bases, with 21 bases separating them. The DNA of the CDR3 is TGTGCCAGCAGCCCCCAGGGGACGTTTGACTCTGAGCAGTACTTC. Protein sequence: CASSPQGTFDSEQYF.

A few counts support this clone. The genes are TRBV6-5 and TRBJ1-5, with 7 nucleotides matching TRBD1. The CDR3 runs to 16 residues. V lost 4 bases and J lost 2; bases outside the gene matches: 8. Germline CDR1 MNHEY, CDR2 SVGAGI. The CDR3 bases are TGTGCCAGCAGTTCACGACAGGGTGAGGGCAATCAGCCCCAGCATTTT. Protein sequence: CASSSRQGEGNQPQHF.

To note about this clone: This same CDR3 is encoded by further DNA sequences in the sample. The chain uses TRBV29-1 and TRBJ1-1; D is uncertain. CDR3 length: 12 residues. From germline, CDR1 is SQVTM and CDR2 ANQGSEA. The V and J ends lost 4 bases and 5 bases respectively, with 11 bases between them. The CDR3 region has the DNA TGCAGCGTTGCTGGGAGAGGGACTGAAGCTTTCTTT. It codes for CSVAGRGTEAFF.

The V and J genes are TRBV6-4 and TRBJ2-1; tentatively, D is TRBD1 (5 bases). The CDR3 covers 11 residues. Deletions cut 2 bases from V and 15 bases from J, with 11 bases between. The germline gives CDR1 MRHNA, CDR2 SNTAGT. The CDR3 sequence: CASSDGHFPFF. CDR3 in DNA: TGTGCCAGCAGTGACGGACATTTCCCGTTCTTC.

V gene TRBV6-1 combines with J gene TRBJ1-3; D might be TRBD1 (5 bases). Looked up from germline, CDR1 is MNHNS and CDR2 is SASEGT. V lost 0 bases and J lost 2, with 8 bases in between. CDR3 length: 15 residues. In DNA form, the CDR3 reads TGTGCCAGCAGTGAAGCTTGGGGGGCTGGAAACACCATATATTTT. Its protein is CASSEAWGAGNTIYF.

This clone was detected only once. The gene calls are TRBV12-3 or TRBV12-4 and TRBJ1-2, with no clear D. V shed 2 bases and J shed 5 bases, with 9 bases lying between them. This CDR3 region has 13 residues. This CDR3 reads CASSLRGEYGYTF. The CDR3 DNA is TGTGCCAGCAGTTTACGGGGAGAGTATGGCTACACCTTC.

The chain's CDR3 is CASSRLQETQYF. Here the CDR3 DNA reads TGTGCCAGCAGCCGACTCCAAGAGACCCAGTACTTC. The chain uses TRBV7-9 and TRBJ2-5; D is unresolved. The V and J ends lost 5 bases and 1 base respectively, with 5 bases between them. CDR3 length: 12 residues. The germline gives CDR1 SEHNR, CDR2 FQNEAQ (reference sequence).

V gene TRBV16 combines with J gene TRBJ2-1, with D possibly TRBD1 on 5 matching bases. The V end lost 2 bases, the J end lost 0 bases, and 8 bases lay between the germline ends. This CDR3 comprises 15 residues. In germline, CDR1 is KGHSY, CDR2 FQNENV. This CDR3 reads CASSQRQTSYNEQFF. CDR3 DNA: TGTGCCAGCAGCCAACGACAGACCTCCTACAATGAGCAGTTCTTC.

This clone was seen only a few times. The chain links TRBV6-5 to TRBJ1-1, with TRBD1 identical over 7 bases. Germline V gene lookup returns CDR1 MNHEY and CDR2 SVGAGI. Trimming took 0 bases from V and 3 from J; bases not matched to a gene: 7. The CDR3 consists of 16 residues. DNA of the CDR3: TGTGCCAGCAGTTACTCTCTAGGACAGGTTCACACTGAAGCTTTCTTT. It yields the protein CASSYSLGQVHTEAFF.

The chain couples TRBV10-3 to TRBJ1-3; D is undetermined. Trimming shortened V by 3 bases and J by 7 bases, and 10 bases separated the two germline ends. From germline, CDR1 is ENHRY and CDR2 SYGVKD. This CDR3 is 13 amino acids long. The CDR3 protein is CAISELSANTIYF. The CDR3 nucleotides are TGTGCCATCAGTGAATTGTCCGCGAACACCATATATTTT.

To note about this clone: The same CDR3 also results from other DNA sequences found in this sample. This chain joins TRBV27 and TRBJ1-3; 9 nucleotides align to TRBD1. Germline V gene data show CDR1 as MNHEY and CDR2 as SMNVEV (reference sequence). The CDR3 length is 15 residues. Trimming cost V 3 bases and J 0 bases; bases outside gene matches: 0. The DNA of the CDR3 is TGTGCCAGCAGTTTGGGACAGGGCTCTGGAAACACCATATATTTT. Translation: CASSLGQGSGNTIYF.

The J gene is TRBJ1-2, the V gene TRBV9, with TRBD1 matching over 8 bases. CDR1 and CDR2 from the germline V gene are SGDLS and YYNGEE. After removal of 2 bases from V and 6 bases from J, the junction contained 15 bases not matched to a gene. This CDR3 comprises 17 residues. As DNA, the CDR3 is TGTGCCAGCAGCGTCAACCCAGACAGGGGAGGAAAGGATGGCTACACCTTC. Protein product: CASSVNPDRGGKDGYTF.

The chain combines TRBV7-9 with TRBJ2-7; no firm D call. The CDR3 length is 11 residues. V was shortened by 5 bases and J by 5 bases, with 7 bases between the two germline ends. Per the germline V gene, CDR1 is SEHNR and CDR2 is FQNEAQ (reference sequence). The DNA of the CDR3 is TGTGCCAGCAGCGTATCAGACGAGCAGTACTTC. Amino acid sequence: CASSVSDEQYF.